These 3 T cell receptor beta chains were all obtained from the same sample, sequenced in a study of persistence of HIV-infected CD4 T cells. No cognate antigen is known for these TCRs. This was the immunoSEQ version 4 assay in survey mode. The assay was immunoSEQ multiplex PCR, and TCRdb's table has in-frame clones only and misses some. The sample yields over 25,000 clones, around 82% seen once. Cells were stimulated with CMV-infected fibroblast lysates at 10 ug/mL. Sorted nonresponding memory CD4+ T cells were CD40L-negative, CD69-negative, CD45RO-high. The specimen was CD4+ T cells sorted from PBMCs after roughly 18-hour stimulation, collected from a patient who received antiretroviral therapy. These receptors were taken from an adult man with HIV who was CMV-seropositive.

V gene TRBV7-9 combines with J gene TRBJ1-1, with 8 bases aligning to TRBD1. With 3 bases clipped from V and 3 bases from J, the junction kept 3 bases outside the gene matches. This CDR3 is 14 amino acids long. Germline values: CDR1 SEHNR, CDR2 FQNEAQ (reference sequence). CDR3 in amino acids: CASSLTGVDTEAFF. The CDR3 DNA follows: TGTGCCAGCAGCTTGACAGGGGTCGACACTGAAGCTTTCTTT.

This clone was seen once. V and J are TRBV5-1 and TRBJ1-5; no definite D call. The germline CDR1 and CDR2 sequences are SGHRS and YFSETQ. The CDR3 runs 13 residues. Trimming removed 0 bases from V and 10 bases from J, with 11 bases in between. Written as DNA, the CDR3 is TGCGCCAGCAGCTTGGTTTCGGGAGTACCCCAGCATTTT. Amino acids: CASSLVSGVPQHF.

The genes are TRBV5-1 and TRBJ2-2; 10 bases are a match to TRBD2. The CDR3 is made up of 19 amino acids. The germline CDR1 and CDR2 sequences are SGHRS and YFSETQ. Trimming at V came to 0 bases and at J to 4 bases, leaving 12 bases not matched to a gene. CDR3 protein: CASSLGWTSGLGGTGELFF. DNA for the CDR3: TGCGCCAGCAGCTTGGGTTGGACTAGCGGCCTTGGGGGCACCGGGGAGCTGTTTTTT.